These 23 T cell receptor beta chains were sequenced from one sample in a study of untreated major depressive disorder. Points from the study as a whole: Compared with controls, depressed patients showed more TRBV05-01 (Vbeta 5.1) usage in CD4+ T cells.

Antigens of these TCRs are unknown. Here immunoSEQ multiplex PCR was the method, and the copy in TCRdb shows in-frame clones only, minus some. This sample has around 23,000 clones; approximately 91% occur once, and the top ten carry about 0.75%. The specimen was CD4+ T cells from PBMCs. The receptors originated from a young woman with major depressive disorder.

The chain uses TRBV2 and TRBJ2-7; 11 nucleotides line up with TRBD1. This CDR3 contains 14 residues. Unmatched junction bases numbered 6, after V lost 3 bases and J lost 8 bases. Germline V gene lookup returns CDR1 SNHLY and CDR2 FYNNEI. CDR3 residues: CASSEGTGGIQQYF. The CDR3 region has the DNA TGTGCCAGCAGTGAGGGGACAGGGGGGATCCAGCAGTACTTC.

The chain joins TRBV28 to TRBJ2-2; D is perhaps TRBD2 (6 bases). The CDR3 sequence is 15 residues long. The V end was cut by 5 bases, the J end by 0 bases, with 10 bases between. The V gene's germline CDR1 is MDHEN and CDR2 SYDVKM. The CDR3 loop reads CASSPGTPNTGELFF. Written as DNA, the CDR3 is TGTGCCAGCAGTCCAGGGACTCCGAACACCGGGGAGCTGTTTTTT.

V gene TRBV7-9 combines with J gene TRBJ2-1; 7 nucleotides line up with TRBD2. CDR1 SEHNR and CDR2 FQNEAQ come from the germline V gene (reference sequence). V shed 7 bases and J 6 bases; nucleotides not matched to a gene: 12. The CDR3 runs to 15 residues. CDR3 bases: TGTGCCAGCACCGACTCAGGGACTAAGGCCAATGAGCAGTTCTTC. This encodes CASTDSGTKANEQFF. Looking up the rest from reference TRBV7-9 and TRBJ2-1 gives the full variable domain: DTGVSQNPRHKITKRGQNVTFRCDPISEHNRLYWYRQTLGQGPEFLTYFQNEAQLEKSRLLSDRFSAERPKGSFSTLEIQRTEQGDSAMYLCASTDSGTKANEQFFGPGTRLTVL.

V is TRBV28 and J is TRBJ2-7, with D perhaps TRBD2 (7 bases). Germline loops: CDR1 MDHEN, CDR2 SYDVKM. Trimming cost V 5 bases and J 7 bases, with 15 bases left between them. The CDR3 totals 13 residues. CDR3 sequence (DNA): TGTGCCAGCAGTGGGGGGGCGATGGAAGAGCAGTACTTC. This translates into CASSGGAMEEQYF.

J is TRBJ1-4 and V is TRBV5-1; no clear D gene. The CDR3 runs 13 residues. Deletions cut 0 bases from V and 8 bases from J, with 8 bases between. The V gene's germline CDR1 is SGHRS and CDR2 YFSETQ. The CDR3 is CASSLGRLEKLFF. The CDR3 coding sequence is TGCGCCAGCAGCTTGGGGCGATTGGAAAAACTGTTTTTT.

This clone was seen a few times. V gene TRBV11-1 combines with J gene TRBJ2-5, with D perhaps TRBD2 (5 bases). The CDR3 length is 14 residues. Germline V gene sequence: CDR1 SGHAT, CDR2 FQDESV (reference sequence). Trimming removed 1 base from V and 4 bases from J, with 10 bases in between. The CDR3 region has the DNA TGTGCCAGCAGCTTAGGGGTAGGAGGAGAGACCCAGTACTTC. Translation: CASSLGVGGETQYF.

The J gene is TRBJ1-5, the V gene TRBV7-6; maybe TRBD1 (5 bases). The CDR3 loop spans 13 amino acids. With 8 bases removed from V and 6 bases from J, the gap between germline ends came to 14 bases. The germline CDR1 and CDR2 sequences are SGHVS and FNYEAQ. The CDR3 reads CASGAGVGQPQHF. As DNA, the CDR3 is TGTGCCAGCGGCGCGGGGGTCGGTCAGCCCCAGCATTTT.

The chain couples TRBV5-4 to TRBJ2-3; the match to TRBD1 covers 9 bases. From germline, CDR1 is SGHNT and CDR2 YYREEE (reference sequence). The CDR3 runs 16 residues. Trimming cost V 0 bases and J 4 bases; bases outside gene matches: 6. The CDR3 loop is CASSLDRGRLADTQYF. For the CDR3, the DNA is TGTGCCAGCAGCTTGGACAGGGGGCGATTAGCAGATACGCAGTATTTT.

This chain uses TRBV6-5 with TRBJ2-7, with no clear D. V lost 2 bases and J 2 bases, leaving 16 bases between the germline ends. CDR1 and CDR2 (germline): MNHEY, SVGAGI. The CDR3 contains 16 residues. In nucleotides, the CDR3 is TGTGCCAGCAGTTACCGCTCTGTTGCACCGACCTACGAGCAGTACTTC. Its translation is CASSYRSVAPTYEQYF.

V usage is TRBV5-6 and J usage is TRBJ1-4, with a weak D call TRBD1 (5 bases). Looked up from germline, CDR1 is SGHDT and CDR2 is YYEEEE. Deletions cut 2 bases from V and 4 bases from J, with 9 bases between. The CDR3 has 14 residues. This chain's CDR3 is CASSFGGFNEKLFF. The DNA for the CDR3 is TGTGCCAGCAGCTTCGGGGGGTTTAATGAAAAACTGTTTTTT.

In the case of this clone: The junction and the germline gene differ at one end; a read error may be behind it. This sequence joins TRBV7-7 and TRBJ2-5, with 10 bases aligning to TRBD1. The CDR3 covers 13 residues. Germline CDR1 reads SSHAT; CDR2 reads FNYEAQ (reference sequence). CDR3 nucleotides: TGTGCTAGCAGCCACGGACAGGGGGGGACCCAGTACTTC. This gives the protein CASSHGQGGTQYF.

The V call is TRBV4-2, the J call TRBJ2-3, with a possible D match to TRBD2 (5 bases). The CDR3 is made up of 18 amino acids. CDR1 LGHNA and CDR2 YNFKEQ come from the germline V gene. Trimming removed 0 bases from V and 0 bases from J, with 16 bases in between. The CDR3 DNA sequence: TGTGCCAGCAGCCAAGATGTCCCCCGGGAAACTAGCACAGATACGCAGTATTTT. Its translation is CASSQDVPRETSTDTQYF.

V gene TRBV5-6 combines with J gene TRBJ1-1; D remains ambiguous. The CDR3 is 13 residues long. Trimming cost V 4 bases and J 0 bases, with 7 bases left between them. Germline CDR1 and CDR2: SGHDT and YYEEEE. CDR3 coding DNA: TGTGCCAGCAGCCGGCCTATGAACACTGAAGCTTTCTTT. This gives the protein CASSRPMNTEAFF. Full variable domain (missing parts from reference TRBV5-6 and TRBJ1-1): DAGVTQSPTHLIKTRGQQVTLRCSPKSGHDTVSWYQQALGQGPQFIFQYYEEEERQRGNFPDRFSGHQFPNYSSELNVNALLLGDSALYLCASSRPMNTEAFFGQGTRLTVV.

The chain recombines TRBV29-1 with TRBJ1-2; possibly TRBD1 for D (6 bases). The CDR3 extends over 11 amino acids. The V gene's germline CDR1 is SQVTM and CDR2 ANQGSEA. The ends were cut back, 6 bases at V and 8 bases at J, with 13 bases in the middle. The CDR3 DNA sequence: TGCAGCGTGCTGGGGGGGCAGGGCTACACCTTC. Amino acids: CSVLGGQGYTF.

The genes are TRBV11-2 and TRBJ2-7; 9 positions agree with TRBD1. The CDR3 totals 14 residues. From germline, CDR1 is SGHAT and CDR2 FQNNGV. J was trimmed by 9 bases and V by 1 base; bases with no gene match: 7. The CDR3 reads CASSLVLGQGGQYF. CDR3 coding DNA: TGTGCCAGCAGCTTAGTTTTGGGACAGGGAGGGCAGTACTTC.

The chain links TRBV18 to TRBJ1-1; TRBD1 is a possible D gene (5 bases). This CDR3 spans 15 amino acids. V was trimmed by 0 bases and J by 0 bases, leaving 8 bases between them. Per the germline V gene, CDR1 is KGHSH and CDR2 is LQKENI. The CDR3 here is CASSPPGRMNTEAFF. CDR3 nucleotide sequence: TGTGCCAGCTCACCACCGGGACGAATGAACACTGAAGCTTTCTTT.

V usage is TRBV13 and J usage is TRBJ2-1, with TRBD2 matching 10 bases. Looked up from germline, CDR1 is PRHDT and CDR2 is FYEKMQ (reference sequence). V dropped 2 bases and J dropped 8; count of bases not matched to a gene: 9. CDR3 length equals 16 residues. The CDR3 is CASSLRTSGRFDEQFF. Written as DNA, the CDR3 is TGTGCCAGCAGCTTACGGACTAGCGGACGATTCGATGAGCAGTTCTTC.

V is TRBV13 and J is TRBJ1-4, with TRBD1 as a possible D gene (6 bases). Germline CDR1 and CDR2: PRHDT and FYEKMQ (reference sequence). V lost 4 bases and J 7 bases, leaving 19 bases between the germline ends. This CDR3 contains 16 residues. CDR3 coding DNA: TGTGCCAGCAGCTCCGCAGGGGATGGGACTGGTGAAAAACTGTTTTTT. This encodes CASSSAGDGTGEKLFF.

The chain recombines TRBV19 with TRBJ1-3; D unclear. Between the trimmed V and J ends, which lost 6 bases and 2 bases, there was a span of 14 bases. The CDR3 covers 15 residues. The germline gives CDR1 LNHDA, CDR2 SQIVND (reference sequence). In DNA, the CDR3 is TGTGCCAGTAGCCTAGGACTCGTTGCTGGAAACACCATATATTTT. Amino acids: CASSLGLVAGNTIYF.

The chain couples TRBV28 to TRBJ1-2; 7 bases are a match to TRBD1. The CDR3 length is 13 residues. The germline V gene has CDR1 MDHEN and CDR2 SYDVKM. J gave up 6 bases and V 8 bases, and 9 bases lay outside the gene matches. In nucleotides, the CDR3 is TGTGCCAGCTTGCCAGGGGGGAGGAATGGCTACACCTTC. Amino acids: CASLPGGRNGYTF.

This chain connects TRBV20-1 to TRBJ2-1; D unclear. The CDR3 loop spans 10 amino acids. V shed 7 bases and J shed 12 bases, with 13 bases lying between them. CDR1 is DFQATT and CDR2 is SNEGSKA in the germline V gene (reference sequence). The DNA of the CDR3 is TGCAGTGTCCCTAGTCCCGGGCAGTTCTTC. Protein sequence: CSVPSPGQFF.

The chain is built from TRBV2 and TRBJ2-5, with TRBD1 as a possible D gene (6 bases). The V gene lost 4 bases and the J gene lost 3 bases, with 12 bases spanning the gap. The CDR3 is 14 residues long. Germline loops: CDR1 SNHLY, CDR2 FYNNEI. The DNA of the CDR3 is TGTGCCAGCAGTGCAAACAGGGACGAAGAGACCCAGTACTTC. Translating gives CASSANRDEETQYF.

The rearrangement joins TRBV29-1 to TRBJ2-5; possibly TRBD1 for D (5 bases). The germline CDR1 and CDR2 sequences are SQVTM and ANQGSEA. This CDR3 is built from 13 residues. Between the trimmed V and J ends, which lost 6 bases and 2 bases, there was a span of 13 bases. The CDR3 coding sequence is TGCAGCGTGGGCCGACAGCCTCAAGAGACCCAGTACTTC. Protein: CSVGRQPQETQYF.